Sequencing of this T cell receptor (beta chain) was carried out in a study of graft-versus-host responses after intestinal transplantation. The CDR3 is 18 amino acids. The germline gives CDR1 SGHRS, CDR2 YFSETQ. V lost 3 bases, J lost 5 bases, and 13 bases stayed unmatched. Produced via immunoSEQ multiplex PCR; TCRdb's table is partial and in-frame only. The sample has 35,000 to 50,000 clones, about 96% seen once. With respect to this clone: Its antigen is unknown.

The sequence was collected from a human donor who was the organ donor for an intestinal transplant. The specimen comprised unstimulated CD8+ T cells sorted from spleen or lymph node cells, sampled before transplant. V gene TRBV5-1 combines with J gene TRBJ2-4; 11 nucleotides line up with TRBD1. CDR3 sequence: CASSSRDGTGGTENIQYF. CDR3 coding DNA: TGCGCCAGCAGCTCCCGCGACGGGACAGGGGGTACAGAAAACATTCAGTACTTC.